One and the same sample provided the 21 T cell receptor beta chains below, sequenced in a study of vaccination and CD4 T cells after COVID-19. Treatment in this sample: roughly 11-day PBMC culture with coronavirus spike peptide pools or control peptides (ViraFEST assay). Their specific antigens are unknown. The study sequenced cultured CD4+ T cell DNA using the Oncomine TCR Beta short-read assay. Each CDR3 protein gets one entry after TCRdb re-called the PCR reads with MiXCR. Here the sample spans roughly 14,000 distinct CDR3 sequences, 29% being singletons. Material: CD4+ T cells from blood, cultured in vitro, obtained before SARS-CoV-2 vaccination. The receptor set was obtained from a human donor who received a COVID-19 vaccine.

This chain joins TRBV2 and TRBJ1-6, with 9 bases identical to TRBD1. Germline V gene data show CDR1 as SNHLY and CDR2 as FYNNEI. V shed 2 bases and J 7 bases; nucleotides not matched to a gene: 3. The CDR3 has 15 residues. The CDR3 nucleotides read TGTGCCAGCAGTGAACGGACAGGGGCGAATTCACCCCTCCACTTT. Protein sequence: CASSERTGANSPLHF.

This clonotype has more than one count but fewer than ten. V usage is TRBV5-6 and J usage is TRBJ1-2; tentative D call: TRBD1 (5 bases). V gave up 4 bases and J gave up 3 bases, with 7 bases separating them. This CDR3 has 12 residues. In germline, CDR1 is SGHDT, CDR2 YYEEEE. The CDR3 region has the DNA TGTGCCAGCAGCGCGACAGACTATGGCTACACCTTC. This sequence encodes CASSATDYGYTF.

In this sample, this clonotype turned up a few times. This CDR3 reads CASSERLAGGNSGANVLTF. CDR3 coding DNA: TGTGCCAGCAGTGAAAGGTTGGCAGGGGGGAACTCTGGGGCCAACGTCCTGACTTTC. J is TRBJ2-6 and V is TRBV25-1, with D possibly being TRBD1 (7 bases). V was cut by 2 bases and J by 0 bases, with 17 bases left in between. CDR3 length: 19 amino acids. From germline, CDR1 is MGHDK and CDR2 SYGVNS. The full variable domain, rest sourced from reference TRBV25-1 and TRBJ2-6, is EADIYQTPRYLVIGTGKKITLECSQTMGHDKMYWYQQDPGMELHLIHYSYGVNSTEKGDLSSESTVSRIRTEHFPLTLESARPSHTSQYLCASSERLAGGNSGANVLTFGAGSRLTVL.

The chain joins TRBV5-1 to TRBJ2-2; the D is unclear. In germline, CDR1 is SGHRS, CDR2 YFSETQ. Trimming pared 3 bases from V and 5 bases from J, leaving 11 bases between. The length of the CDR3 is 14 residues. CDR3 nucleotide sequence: TGCGCCAGCAGCTCCGGACCCAGTACCGGGGAGCTGTTTTTT. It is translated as CASSSGPSTGELFF.

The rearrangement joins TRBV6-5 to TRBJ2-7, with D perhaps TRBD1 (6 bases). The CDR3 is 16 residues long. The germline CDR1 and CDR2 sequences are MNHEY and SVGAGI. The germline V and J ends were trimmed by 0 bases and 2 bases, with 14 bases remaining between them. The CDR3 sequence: CASSYSGPGHPYEQYF. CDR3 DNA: TGTGCCAGCAGTTACTCGGGGCCGGGACACCCCTACGAGCAGTACTTC.

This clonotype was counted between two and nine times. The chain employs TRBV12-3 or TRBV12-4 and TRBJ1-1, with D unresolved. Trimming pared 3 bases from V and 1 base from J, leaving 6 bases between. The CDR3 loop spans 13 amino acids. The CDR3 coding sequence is TGTGCCAGCAGTTTGGTTAGGAACACTGAAGCTTTCTTT. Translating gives CASSLVRNTEAFF.

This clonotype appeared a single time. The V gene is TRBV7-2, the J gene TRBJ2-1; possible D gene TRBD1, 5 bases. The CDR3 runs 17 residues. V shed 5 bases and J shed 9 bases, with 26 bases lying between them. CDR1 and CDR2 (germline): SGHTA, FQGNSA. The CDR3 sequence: CASSPYVQGNALGEQFF. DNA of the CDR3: TGTGCCAGCAGCCCTTACGTGCAGGGAAACGCCTTGGGTGAGCAGTTCTTC.

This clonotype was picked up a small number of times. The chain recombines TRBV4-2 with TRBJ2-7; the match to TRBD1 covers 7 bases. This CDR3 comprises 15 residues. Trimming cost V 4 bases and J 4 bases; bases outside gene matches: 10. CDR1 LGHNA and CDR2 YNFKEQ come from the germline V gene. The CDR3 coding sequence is TGTGCCAGCAGCCGAACGCCGGGACAGTCGTACGAGCAGTACTTC. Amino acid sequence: CASSRTPGQSYEQYF.

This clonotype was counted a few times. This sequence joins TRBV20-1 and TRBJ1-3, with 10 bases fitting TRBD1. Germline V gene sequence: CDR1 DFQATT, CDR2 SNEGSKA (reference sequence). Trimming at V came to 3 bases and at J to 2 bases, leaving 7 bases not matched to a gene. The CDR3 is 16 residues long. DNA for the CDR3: TGCAGTGCTAGGGCCCAGGACAGGGGGACTGGAAACACCATATATTTT. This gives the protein CSARAQDRGTGNTIYF.

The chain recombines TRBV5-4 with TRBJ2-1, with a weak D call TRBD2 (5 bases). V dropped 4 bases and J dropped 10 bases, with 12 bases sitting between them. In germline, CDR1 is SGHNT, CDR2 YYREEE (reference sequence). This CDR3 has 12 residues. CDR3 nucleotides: TGTGCCAGCAGCGGTGACTACAGAGAGCAGTTCTTC. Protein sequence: CASSGDYREQFF.

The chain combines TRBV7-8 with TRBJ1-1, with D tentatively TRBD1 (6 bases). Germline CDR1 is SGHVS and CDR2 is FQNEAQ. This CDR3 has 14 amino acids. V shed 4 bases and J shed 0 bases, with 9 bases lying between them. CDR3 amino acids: CASSSQGVNTEAFF. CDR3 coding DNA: TGTGCCAGCAGCTCACAGGGAGTGAACACTGAAGCTTTCTTT.

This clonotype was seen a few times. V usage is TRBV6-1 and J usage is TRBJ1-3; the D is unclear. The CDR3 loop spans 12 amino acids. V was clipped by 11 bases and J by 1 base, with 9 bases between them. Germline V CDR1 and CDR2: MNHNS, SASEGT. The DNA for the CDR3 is TGTGCCGGCCTCGTATCTGGAAACACCATATATTTT. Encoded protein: CAGLVSGNTIYF.

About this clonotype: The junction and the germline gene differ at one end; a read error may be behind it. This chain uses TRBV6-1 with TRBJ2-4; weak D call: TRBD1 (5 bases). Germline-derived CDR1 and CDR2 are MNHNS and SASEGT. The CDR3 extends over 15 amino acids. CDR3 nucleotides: TGTGCCAGCAGTGAATTCGTGACAGCCCAAAACATTCAGTACTTC. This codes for CASSEFVTAQNIQYF.

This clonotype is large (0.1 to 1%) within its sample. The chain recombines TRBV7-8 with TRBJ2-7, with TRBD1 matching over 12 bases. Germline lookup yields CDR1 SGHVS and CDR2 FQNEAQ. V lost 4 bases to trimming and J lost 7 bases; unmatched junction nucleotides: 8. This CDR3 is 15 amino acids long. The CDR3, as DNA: TGTGCCAGCAGCTCCTCGGGACAGGGGGCGAGTGAGCAGTACTTC. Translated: CASSSSGQGASEQYF.

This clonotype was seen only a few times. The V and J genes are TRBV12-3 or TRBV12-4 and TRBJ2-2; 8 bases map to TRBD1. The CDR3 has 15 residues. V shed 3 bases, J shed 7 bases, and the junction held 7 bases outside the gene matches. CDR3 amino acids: CASSFGTGDIGELFF. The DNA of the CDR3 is TGTGCCAGCAGTTTTGGGACAGGTGATATCGGGGAGCTGTTTTTT.

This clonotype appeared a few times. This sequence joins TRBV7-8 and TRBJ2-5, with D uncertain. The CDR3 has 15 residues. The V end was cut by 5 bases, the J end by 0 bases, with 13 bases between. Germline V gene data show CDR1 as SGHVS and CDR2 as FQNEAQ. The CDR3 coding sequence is TGTGCCAGCAGCCCCCCCCGCGAGTACCAAGAGACCCAGTACTTC. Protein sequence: CASSPPREYQETQYF. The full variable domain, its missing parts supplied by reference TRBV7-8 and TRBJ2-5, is GAGVSQSPRYKVAKRGQDVALRCDPISGHVSLFWYQQALGQGPEFLTYFQNEAQLDKSGLPSDRFFAERPEGSVSTLKIQRTQQEDSAVYLCASSPPREYQETQYFGPGTRLLVL.

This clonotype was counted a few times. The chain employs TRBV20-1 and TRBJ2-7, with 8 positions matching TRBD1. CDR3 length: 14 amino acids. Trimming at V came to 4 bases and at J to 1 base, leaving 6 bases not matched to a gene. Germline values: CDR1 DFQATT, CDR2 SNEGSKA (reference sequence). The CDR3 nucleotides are TGCAGTGCTATGTCAGGGGGCCTTTCCTACGAGCAGTACTTC. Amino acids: CSAMSGGLSYEQYF.

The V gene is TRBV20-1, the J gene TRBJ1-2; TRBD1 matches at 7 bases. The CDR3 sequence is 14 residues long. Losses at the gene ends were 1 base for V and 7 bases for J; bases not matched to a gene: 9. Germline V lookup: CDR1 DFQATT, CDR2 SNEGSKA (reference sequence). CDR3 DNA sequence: TGCAGTGCTAGAGTCGCGACAGGGAGCAGTGGCTACACCTTC. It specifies CSARVATGSSGYTF.

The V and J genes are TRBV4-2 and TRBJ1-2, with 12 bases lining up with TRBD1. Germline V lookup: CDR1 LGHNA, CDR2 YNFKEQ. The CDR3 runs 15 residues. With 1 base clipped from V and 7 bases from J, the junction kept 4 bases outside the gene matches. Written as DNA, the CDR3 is TGTGCCAGCAGCCAAGGGGACAGGGGGCCGGTTGGCTACACCTTC. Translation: CASSQGDRGPVGYTF.

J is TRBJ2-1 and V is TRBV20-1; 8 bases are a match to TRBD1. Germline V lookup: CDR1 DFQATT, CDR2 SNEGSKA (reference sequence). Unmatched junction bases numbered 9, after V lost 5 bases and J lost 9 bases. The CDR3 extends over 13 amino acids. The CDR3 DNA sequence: TGCAGTGCTTTGGACAGGGTGGACGGTGAGCAGTTCTTC. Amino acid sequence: CSALDRVDGEQFF.

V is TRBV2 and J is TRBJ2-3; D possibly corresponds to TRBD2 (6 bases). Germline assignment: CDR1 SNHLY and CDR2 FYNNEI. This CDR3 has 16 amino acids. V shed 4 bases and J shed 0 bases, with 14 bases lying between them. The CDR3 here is CASSVYGGRSTDTQYF. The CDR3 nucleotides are TGTGCCAGCAGTGTATACGGGGGAAGGAGCACAGATACGCAGTATTTT.